Sequencing of this T cell receptor beta chain was carried out in a study of persistence of HIV-infected CD4 T cells. In the study overall: Donors were ART-treated; their CMV- and Gag-responding CD4+ T cells were isolated. Study-level points and caveats: TCRbeta richness was lower in CMV- and Gag-responding cells than in anti-CD3/anti-CD28-responding cells. Proviral oligoclonality tracked with TCR oligoclonality within the same sorted cells.

This was the immunoSEQ version 4 assay in survey mode. Method: immunoSEQ multiplex PCR; TCRdb's copy keeps in-frame clones and lacks some. Altogether about 48,000 clones are present, about 80% being singletons, with the ten largest covering around 2.9%. Concerning this clone itself: Its antigen remains unknown.

V lost 3 bases and J lost 2; bases outside the gene matches: 5. CDR3 length: 16 residues. Germline CDR1 and CDR2: SEHNR and FQNEAQ (reference sequence). The stimulus was lysate of CMV-infected fibroblasts, roughly 10 ug/mL. Sorted nonresponding memory CD4+ T cells were CD40L-negative, CD69-negative, CD45RO-high. The TCR comes from an adult man with HIV who was CMV-seropositive. The rearrangement joins TRBV7-9 to TRBJ2-5, with TRBD2 matching 11 bases. This specimen consisted of CD4+ T cells sorted from PBMCs after approximately 19-hour stimulation, obtained from a patient who received antiretroviral therapy. CDR3 loop: CASSLGLAVSQETQYF. The CDR3 bases are TGTGCCAGCAGCTTGGGACTAGCGGTCTCACAAGAGACCCAGTACTTC.